The source of this T cell receptor beta chain is a study of human T cells and chemical hapten exposure (dated by TCRdb to the early 2020s). Describing the broader study: For sensitization, 2% DPC in acetone was applied to a 2 cm by 2 cm area of upper inner arm skin. Roughly 30 alopecia patients gave blood for TCR sequencing at one to four time points (pre-sensitization, 2, 6 and 24 weeks). Blood samples were taken from patients before sensitization (week 0) and then at 2, 6 and about 24 weeks after DPC sensitization. Most of the patients in the cohort were female, and the cohort covered alopecia areata with under or over 50% scalp involvement, alopecia totalis and alopecia universalis. Both TCR alpha and TCR beta chains were sequenced from each blood RNA sample. This study followed changes in the peripheral blood TCR repertoire in vivo during primary and secondary sensitization of alopecia patients to the hapten diphenylcyclopropenone (DPC). Libraries were combined into a pool for sequencing, and differences in TCR yield between samples came mainly from small differences in library volumes within the pool. Patch testing on the upper back used Finn chambers containing 0.01% DPC, with scoring done after 6 days according to International Contact Dermatitis Research Group standards. Throughout the study period of around 24 weeks, patients also received therapeutic DPC doses to the scalp every week. General conclusions and limits of the study: After repeated subsampling, the strength of the expansion versus patch-test correlation and the threshold at which it became significant changed. Significantly more large CDR3 similarity clusters were formed by expanded TCRs than by pre-sensitization or healthy control sets, consistent with antigen-driven responses. A positive correlation was found between the number of PT1 expanded TCRs and patch test score, with significance reached at thresholds 8, 16 and 32 but not 4. All patients had alopecia, a presumed autoimmune disease, so their immune response might differ from that of healthy individuals. DPC sensitization did not change the number of TCRs with a frequency above 1 in 1000, and there was no evidence of changes in global repertoire structure.

The protocol used for the library was RACE. The data were produced on a NextSeq 500. During library preparation, unique molecular identifiers were attached to individual cDNA molecules so that TCRs could be counted in a quantitative, reproducible way. As for the original processing: A median of about 87,000 TCRs per sample was observed, with a range of about 23,224 to 690,600. V, J and CDR3 annotation of the TCR reads was carried out using the Decombinator software suite. For PS versus PT1 abundance plots, all samples were subsampled to the same number of TCRs (28,000). Expanded TCRs were defined as absent before sensitization and observed at least eight times at the 2-week time point. The public reads were quality trimmed at Q25 with fastp and then assembled into clones with MiXCR by TCRdb, keeping productive beta chains. Every distinct CDR3 protein forms one entry, paired with its most common genes and DNA. TCRdb, rather than the study authors, made the V and J calls. The sample includes approximately 41,000 distinct CDR3 sequences, with 8% to 9.5% observed a single time. Of the sample, roughly 27% falls within the top ten clones.

This sample's time point label indicates: patch test 3, about 24 weeks after DPC sensitization. This sample's treatment or condition label indicates: therapeutic diphenylcyclopropenone sensitization with weekly scalp DPC. Total RNA was extracted from unfractionated whole blood that had been collected in Tempus Blood RNA tubes. At each patch-test visit, blood was drawn before the patch test was applied. Patients were considered eligible if aged 18 to 70, diagnosed with alopecia and deemed suitable for DPC therapy, and patients were excluded if pregnant. This clonotype was seen at least ten times. The antigen it binds to is not known. No base quality values were provided; no much bigger clone lies one nucleotide off. Trimming leaves V shorter by 10 bases and J shorter by 4 bases, with the junction holding 10 bases beyond the gene matches. Reading the germline V gene gives CDR1 MNHEY and CDR2 SVGEGT. Counted from cysteine to phenylalanine, this CDR3 has 13 amino acids. Only CDR3 DNA is held: 39 bases, read in frame from base 1.

This TCR derives from a man between 50 and 59 years old with alopecia areata. Some clones in this sample may be carry-over from other donors' samples. The chain couples TRBV6-2 or TRBV6-3 to TRBJ2-7, and TRBD1 matches 7 of the central bases. The specimen was whole blood, collected in connection with sensitization to the hapten diphenylcyclopropenone (DPC). The CDR3 here reads CATFRTGGYEQYF. The nucleotides read TGTGCCACCTTCCGGACAGGAGGATACGAGCAGTACTTC.